A single sample is the source of the 25 T cell receptor beta chains below, sequenced in a study of blood T cell repertoires in COVID-19. Method: immunoSEQ multiplex PCR; TCRdb's copy keeps in-frame clones and lacks some. Of around 290,000 clones listed, approximately 90% are singletons. The sequencing sample was made of peripheral blood. The receptor set was obtained from a woman between 25 and 40 years old with COVID-19, enrolled during active disease.

The CDR3 reads CASSQGLAGLYEQYF. CDR3 DNA sequence: TGTGCCAGCAGCCAAGGACTAGCGGGACTCTACGAGCAGTACTTC. The chain combines TRBV3-1 (or the pseudogene TRBV3-2) with TRBJ2-7; 11 bases map to TRBD2. CDR1 LGHDT and CDR2 YNNKEL come from the germline V gene (reference sequence). CDR3 length: 15 residues. V lost 1 base to trimming and J lost 3 bases; unmatched junction nucleotides: 2.

This sequence joins TRBV7-8 and TRBJ1-3; no firm D call. The CDR3 spans 15 residues. V shed 1 base and J shed 3 bases, with 10 bases lying between them. CDR1 and CDR2 (germline): SGHVS, FQNEAQ. The CDR3, as DNA: TGTGCCAGCAGCTTAGGGAGGGAGCTTGGAAACACCATATATTTT. The encoded protein is CASSLGRELGNTIYF.

V is TRBV7-2 and J is TRBJ2-3; 7 bases match TRBD2. J gave up 4 bases and V 1 base, and 5 bases lay outside the gene matches. From germline, CDR1 is SGHTA and CDR2 FQGNSA. This CDR3 comprises 15 residues. The CDR3 reads CASSLDGRKADTQYF. The CDR3 bases are TGTGCCAGCAGCTTAGACGGGAGGAAAGCAGATACGCAGTATTTT.

V is TRBV6-4 and J is TRBJ2-5; 7 nucleotides line up with TRBD1. CDR1 and CDR2 (germline): MRHNA, SNTAGT. CDR3 length: 15 amino acids. The J segment lost 2 bases and the V segment lost 6 bases, leaving 9 bases of the junction unmatched. This chain's CDR3 is CASSRQGGRQETQYF. As DNA, the CDR3 is TGTGCCAGCAGCAGACAGGGTGGAAGACAAGAGACCCAGTACTTC.

The chain employs TRBV6-5 and TRBJ2-1; D is possibly TRBD2 (6 bases). Germline CDR1 and CDR2: MNHEY and SVGAGI. The CDR3 runs 15 residues. Trimming took off 1 base at V and 10 bases at J, with 17 bases between the two ends. The CDR3 sequence is CASSYWRDQRREQFF. CDR3 nucleotide sequence: TGTGCCAGCAGTTACTGGCGGGACCAAAGAAGGGAGCAGTTCTTC.

The V and J genes are TRBV5-4 and TRBJ2-7, with a possible D match to TRBD2 (6 bases). There are 14 residues in the CDR3. V shed 4 bases and J shed 1 base, with 12 bases lying between them. CDR1 SGHNT and CDR2 YYREEE come from the germline V gene (reference sequence). CDR3 coding DNA: TGTGCCAGCAGCCTTGAAAGCGGGTCCTACGAGCAGTACTTC. Protein product: CASSLESGSYEQYF. Together with reference TRBV5-4 and TRBJ2-7, the CDR3 gives the full variable domain: ETGVTQSPTHLIKTRGQQVTLRCSSQSGHNTVSWYQQALGQGPQFIFQYYREEENGRGNFPPRFSGLQFPNYSSELNVNALELDDSALYLCASSLESGSYEQYFGPGTRLTVT.

This rearrangement joins TRBV28 to TRBJ2-3, with 9 bases fitting TRBD1. The CDR3 spans 16 residues. Germline CDR1 reads MDHEN; CDR2 reads SYDVKM. The V and J ends lost 5 bases and 6 bases, in that order; junction bases with no gene match: 12. CDR3 residues: CASSLTPGQGADTQYF. The CDR3 DNA reads as TGTGCCAGCAGTCTAACACCGGGACAGGGAGCGGATACGCAGTATTTT.

This clone was counted between two and nine times. The gene calls are TRBV2 and TRBJ1-5; D uncertain. The germline V and J ends were trimmed by 4 bases and 1 base, with 11 bases remaining between them. This CDR3 spans 15 amino acids. Looked up from germline, CDR1 is SNHLY and CDR2 is FYNNEI. CDR3 amino acids: CASSVRRVSNQPQHF. The CDR3 bases are TGTGCCAGCAGTGTCCGCCGGGTCAGCAATCAGCCCCAGCATTTT.

This clone was recorded only once. The chain recombines TRBV30 with TRBJ1-6; TRBD1 agrees at 8 bases. The CDR3 covers 14 residues. Germline CDR1 reads GTSNPN; CDR2 reads SVGIG (reference sequence). V shed 0 bases and J 10 bases; nucleotides not matched to a gene: 5. Here the CDR3 DNA reads TGTGCCTGGAGTGTCCAGGGGGCTGGGTCACCCCTCCACTTT. It is translated as CAWSVQGAGSPLHF.

The genes are TRBV29-1 and TRBJ1-6; D is undetermined. CDR1 and CDR2 (germline): SQVTM, ANQGSEA. This CDR3 spans 13 amino acids. Deletions cut 5 bases from V and 5 bases from J, with 10 bases between. This chain's CDR3 is CSVWEGNNSPLHF. CDR3 nucleotide sequence: TGCAGCGTTTGGGAGGGAAATAATTCACCCCTCCACTTT.

V and J are TRBV27 and TRBJ2-5, with 12 bases matching TRBD2. The V segment lost 4 bases and the J segment 1 base; nucleotides outside the gene matches: 1. This CDR3 has 15 residues. The germline V gene has CDR1 MNHEY and CDR2 SMNVEV (reference sequence). This CDR3 is CASSWTSGVQETQYF. CDR3 sequence (DNA): TGTGCCAGCAGTTGGACTAGCGGGGTCCAAGAGACCCAGTACTTC.

The chain combines TRBV3-1 (or the pseudogene TRBV3-2) with TRBJ1-2; 7 nucleotides match TRBD1. The germline CDR1 and CDR2 sequences are LGHDT and YNNKEL (reference sequence). The CDR3 has 14 amino acids. The J segment lost 1 base and the V segment lost 4 bases, leaving 3 bases of the junction unmatched. Here the CDR3 reads CASSRDSLNYGYTF. The CDR3 bases are TGTGCCAGCAGCCGGGACAGCCTTAACTATGGCTACACCTTC.

This rearrangement joins TRBV27 to TRBJ1-1; D is ambiguous. Trimming shortened V by 6 bases and J by 3 bases, and 14 bases separated the two germline ends. This CDR3 spans 14 amino acids. Germline lookup yields CDR1 MNHEY and CDR2 SMNVEV (reference sequence). This CDR3 is CASRAKSGYTEAFF. CDR3 coding DNA: TGTGCCAGCAGAGCAAAGAGCGGGTACACTGAAGCTTTCTTT.

This clone was seen just once. The chain employs TRBV30 and TRBJ2-7, with 7 bases matching TRBD1. V lost 3 bases to trimming and J lost 2 bases; unmatched junction nucleotides: 10. The germline V gene has CDR1 GTSNPN and CDR2 SVGIG (reference sequence). The CDR3 length is 15 residues. DNA of the CDR3: TGTGCCTGGAGAGCCCGGGACAGTCCTACCTACGAGCAGTACTTC. Encoded protein: CAWRARDSPTYEQYF.

The CDR3 nucleotides read TGCAGTGCTCTAGCGGGAAATGAGCAGTTCTTC. Its translation is CSALAGNEQFF. The chain has TRBV20-1 and TRBJ2-1, with 9 bases that match TRBD2. The CDR3 spans 11 residues. Unmatched junction bases numbered 0, after V lost 5 bases and J lost 7 bases. Germline V gene lookup returns CDR1 DFQATT and CDR2 SNEGSKA (reference sequence).

Notes on this clone: Given a much more abundant clone one base away, this may be a read error. V is TRBV11-1 and J is TRBJ1-2; the D is unclear. V was cut by 3 bases and J by 4 bases, with 6 bases left in between. Germline V gene lookup returns CDR1 SGHAT and CDR2 FQDESV (reference sequence). The CDR3 has 12 residues. The CDR3 nucleotides read TGTGCCAGCAGCTTGGGCAGCTATGGCTACACCTTC. It codes for CASSLGSYGYTF. Combining the CDR3 with reference TRBV11-1 and TRBJ1-2 gives the whole variable domain EAEVAQSPRYKITEKSQAVAFWCDPISGHATLYWYRQILGQGPELLVQFQDESVVDDSQLPKDRFSAERLKGVDSTLKIQPAELGDSAMYLCASSLGSYGYTFGSGTRLTVV.

This rearrangement joins TRBV19 to TRBJ1-2; TRBD1 agrees at 7 bases. The CDR3 length is 15 residues. Germline CDR1 is LNHDA and CDR2 is SQIVND (reference sequence). J was trimmed by 8 bases and V by 3 bases; bases with no gene match: 12. The CDR3 DNA follows: TGTGCCAGTAGTATGTCGGACAGGATAGTCGGAGGCTACACCTTC. It is translated as CASSMSDRIVGGYTF.

The chain employs TRBV7-9 and TRBJ1-1; 8 bases fit TRBD1. In germline, CDR1 is SEHNR, CDR2 FQNEAQ (reference sequence). CDR3 size: 18 residues. Losses at the gene ends were 1 base for V and 1 base for J; bases not matched to a gene: 11. CDR3 amino acids: CASSLGAGGFIRNTEAFF. The CDR3 nucleotides are TGTGCCAGCAGCTTAGGGGCAGGGGGCTTCATAAGGAACACTGAAGCTTTCTTT. The full variable domain, in which reference TRBV7-9 and TRBJ1-1 provide the parts outside the CDR3, is DTGVSQNPRHKITKRGQNVTFRCDPISEHNRLYWYRQTLGQGPEFLTYFQNEAQLEKSRLLSDRFSAERPKGSFSTLEIQRTEQGDSAMYLCASSLGAGGFIRNTEAFFGQGTRLTVV.

The V and J genes are TRBV5-6 and TRBJ1-6; D is undetermined. The CDR3 runs 14 residues. V lost 1 base and J 7 bases, leaving 9 bases between the germline ends. The V gene's germline CDR1 is SGHDT and CDR2 YYEEEE. CDR3 nucleotides: TGTGCCAGCAGCTTGCGACTGATCAATTCACCCCTCCACTTT. Translated, it gives CASSLRLINSPLHF.

This chain uses TRBV5-5 with TRBJ1-5; TRBD1 aligns across 7 bases. Germline V CDR1 and CDR2: SGHKS, YYEKEE (reference sequence). The CDR3 covers 15 residues. Trimming cost V 4 bases and J 5 bases; bases outside gene matches: 9. CDR3 nucleotides: TGTGCCAGCAGCCTAGACAGGGATCGGTATCAGCCCCAGCATTTT. Translating gives CASSLDRDRYQPQHF.

In its sample, this clone was seen once. The J gene is TRBJ1-4, the V gene TRBV15, with D unclear. CDR1 LNHNV and CDR2 YYDKDF come from the germline V gene (reference sequence). V was shortened by 0 bases and J by 2 bases, with 13 bases between the two germline ends. The CDR3 extends over 17 amino acids. The CDR3 DNA follows: TGTGCCACCAGCAGAGATCGGGAGGCTAGCACTAATGAAAAACTGTTTTTT. This encodes CATSRDREASTNEKLFF.

The chain is built from TRBV7-3 and TRBJ1-2; D might be TRBD1 (5 bases). CDR1 is SGHTA, CDR2 FQGTGA, per germline. CDR3 length equals 13 residues. Deletions cut 5 bases from V and 2 bases from J, with 9 bases between. DNA of the CDR3: TGTGCCAGCAGCCCGGACAAAAACTATGGCTACACCTTC. Protein product: CASSPDKNYGYTF.

This clone appeared once. The chain joins TRBV7-9 to TRBJ1-1; the match to TRBD1 covers 9 bases. The V and J ends lost 4 bases and 10 bases, in that order; junction bases with no gene match: 13. This CDR3 region has 15 residues. CDR1 is SEHNR, CDR2 FQNEAQ, per germline (reference sequence). The CDR3 bases are TGTGCCAGCAGCTCCTCGACAGGGGGGCCCCTGGGAGCTTTCTTT. The encoded protein is CASSSSTGGPLGAFF.

This chain uses TRBV5-6 with TRBJ1-4; D gene ambiguous. The germline gives CDR1 SGHDT, CDR2 YYEEEE. Trimming shortened V by 4 bases and J by 0 bases, and 13 bases separated the two germline ends. The CDR3 contains 16 residues. CDR3 loop: CASSALGGSTNEKLFF. The CDR3 nucleotides are TGTGCCAGCAGCGCCCTCGGCGGATCAACTAATGAAAAACTGTTTTTT.

The chain employs TRBV28 and TRBJ1-1; possible D gene TRBD1, 5 bases. CDR3 length: 14 amino acids. The germline V and J ends were trimmed by 9 bases and 4 bases, with 18 bases remaining between them. CDR1 is MDHEN, CDR2 SYDVKM, per germline. CDR3 coding DNA: TGTGCCAGTCAAGAGGGGACTAGGGGCACTGAAGCTTTCTTT. Protein product: CASQEGTRGTEAFF. Full variable domain (missing parts from reference TRBV28 and TRBJ1-1): DVKVTQSSRYLVKRTGEKVFLECVQDMDHENMFWYRQDPGLGLRLIYFSYDVKMKEKGDIPEGYSVSREKKERFSLILESASTNQTSMYLCASQEGTRGTEAFFGQGTRLTVV.